The TCR beta chain described here comes from a study of T cell responses to AZD1222 COVID-19 vaccine. Study information: Second doses at about 4 or about 12 weeks were pooled.

Germline V lookup: CDR1 MRHNA, CDR2 SNTAGT. With 2 bases removed from V and 7 bases from J, the gap between germline ends came to 14 bases. This CDR3 has 15 amino acids. Profiled with immunoSEQ multiplex PCR; TCRdb holds only in-frame clones, not every one. The sample lists around 100,000 clones; 80% to 85% were seen once. J is TRBJ1-4 and V is TRBV6-4; a weak D match, TRBD1 (6 bases). The sequencing here drew on peripheral blood, taken on day 0 of AZD1222 vaccination. This clonotype originated in an adult in good health. The CDR3 here is CASSDTLQGREKLFF. In DNA, the CDR3 is TGTGCCAGCAGTGACACTCTACAGGGTCGTGAAAAACTGTTTTTT.